This section outlines one T cell receptor beta chain sequence together with its context. Its cognate antigen has yet to be identified. No base-level quality is on record; no much larger clone is a single base apart. The donors were healthy, HIV-negative adults who had no recently reported acute infections or vaccinations. All donors were Caucasian adults living in Nashville, Tennessee, USA. CD8 memory samples combined magnetically selected CD45RO+ cells with CCR7-negative CD45RA+ effector memory (TemRA) cells. Blood was collected by leukapheresis, and PBMCs were isolated by Ficoll-Histopaque density gradient centrifugation and then cryopreserved in liquid nitrogen vapor phase. Analytical flow cytometry was used to check the purity and quantity of each magnetically sorted T cell population. Genomic DNA was isolated from every sorted fraction and measured by UV absorbance on a Nanodrop 2000c. Using the deep immunoSEQ assay, TCR CDR3 regions were amplified from genomic DNA by multiplex PCR. For each cell subset, the extracted genomic DNA was distributed evenly across all wells of several immunoSEQ 96-well plates, and each plate served as one replicate. For sorted subsets, roughly 200 ng of genomic DNA, equivalent to around 29,000 T cell genomes, went into each replicate PCR. Purified libraries were measured with a Qubit 3.0 fluorometer, size-checked on a Bioanalyzer 2100, and measured again with the KAPA Library Quantification kit. A separate single-read 150-cycle Illumina NextSeq 550 flow cell was used to sequence each immunoSEQ 96-well plate. The paper's processing steps were these. Because only junctional sequences without quality scores were contained in the immunoSEQ output, filtering matching that applied to full-length reads could not be performed. Sequences were annotated with PyIR, a Python wrapper for IgBLAST v1.9, and V/J genes and CDR3 were assigned using IMGT germline references. Reads were removed for weak V/J assignments (E-value above 1e-6), missing CDR3, stop codons, out-of-frame junctions, or ambiguous translated residues. A V3J clonotype was defined by an identical inferred V gene, J gene, and CDR3 amino acid sequence. To compute the percentage overlap between repertoires, the number of shared unique clonotypes was divided by the size of the smaller repertoire. RTK rarefaction, the Chao1 estimator, and Recon v2.1 estimates of unobserved clonotypes were used to assess repertoire richness. For all TCRbeta clonotypes obtained by the gDNA method from several donors, generation probabilities were computed with OLGA. TCRdb's version of the immuneACCESS table is confined to in-frame rearrangements and falls short of the full clone set. An unresolved V gene accounts for under half of the shortfall where checked; the remainder is of unknown origin. V, J and clone size reflect that table, while D and trimming were determined from the DNA. The sample table shows under 350,000 clones, and around 86% are seen once. Roughly 16% of the sample is taken by the ten largest.

This entry is derived from a study of shared clonotypes between healthy human individuals (dated by TCRdb to 2020 to 2022). About the investigation overall: The cohort included a few men and two women between 18 and 49 years of age. For each donor, three plates each were used for CD4 naive and CD4 memory, two plates were used for CD8 naive, and one plate was used for CD8 memory. To estimate repertoire size and how much clonotype sharing occurs between individuals, the study deeply sequenced the blood TCR repertoires of several healthy adults. To increase sequencing depth and limit assay-specific biases, TCR repertoire library preparation and sequencing were carried out by different laboratories using diverse techniques. Between about 0.85 and 8.9 billion PBMCs per donor were obtained by leukapheresis. The investigation overall reported the following: Naive subsets generally had larger estimated clonotype richness than memory subsets did. Sharing across a few donors was observed for around 5% of naive CD4, 3% to 3.5% of naive CD8, around 2.5% of memory CD4, and about 0.4% of memory CD8 clonotypes. Pairwise subsampling indicated that sequencing depth was expected to affect the degree of clonotype sharing among donors. Compared with non-shared clonotypes, clonotypes shared by all four sorted-subset donors had higher generation probabilities. Rarefaction of sorted-subset datasets indicated incomplete sequencing despite the large sequencing depth. The small number of donors limited the genetic and exposure-history diversity represented. Only blood was sampled, and tissue TCR repertoires likely differ from those in blood.

Counted from cysteine to phenylalanine, this CDR3 has 13 amino acids. The only DNA kept is the CDR3, 39 bases in frame from the first base. V loses 5 bases, J loses 2 bases, and the germline ends lie 10 bases apart. CDR1 and CDR2 (MNHNS, SASEGT) derive from the germline V gene. The receptor comes from a man aged 18 to 30 in good health. Source material: memory CD8+ T cells sorted from blood. Explained via the paper, the cell subset or site label denotes: CD45RO+ cells pooled with CCR7-negative TemRA cells. The sequence links TRBV6-1 to TRBJ2-7; the D gene is unclear. The CDR3 protein sequence reads: CASSLSRTYEQYF. The DNA reads TGTGCCAGCAGTCTCAGCAGAACCTACGAGCAGTACTTC.